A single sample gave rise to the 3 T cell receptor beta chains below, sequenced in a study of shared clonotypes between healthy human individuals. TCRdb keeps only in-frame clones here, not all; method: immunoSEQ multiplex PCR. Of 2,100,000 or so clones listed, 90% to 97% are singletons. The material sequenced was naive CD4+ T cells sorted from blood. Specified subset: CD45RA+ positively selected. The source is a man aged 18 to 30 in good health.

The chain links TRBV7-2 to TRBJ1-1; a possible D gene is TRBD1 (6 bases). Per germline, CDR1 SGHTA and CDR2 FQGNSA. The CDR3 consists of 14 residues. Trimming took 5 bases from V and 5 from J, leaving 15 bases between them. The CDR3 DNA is TGTGCCAGCAGCCCGAGGGGGTTTGTTACTGAAGCTTTCTTT. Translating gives CASSPRGFVTEAFF.

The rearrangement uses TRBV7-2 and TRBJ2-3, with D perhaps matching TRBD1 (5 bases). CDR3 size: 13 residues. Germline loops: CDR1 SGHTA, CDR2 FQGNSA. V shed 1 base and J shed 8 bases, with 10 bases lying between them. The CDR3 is CASSLVGESTQYF. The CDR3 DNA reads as TGTGCCAGCAGCTTAGTAGGGGAAAGTACGCAGTATTTT.

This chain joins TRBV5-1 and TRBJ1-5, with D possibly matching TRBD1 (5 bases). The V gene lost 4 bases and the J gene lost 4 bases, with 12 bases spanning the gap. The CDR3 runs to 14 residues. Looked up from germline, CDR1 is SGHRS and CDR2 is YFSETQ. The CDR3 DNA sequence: TGCGCCAGCAGCCCCGGGACTCAAAATCAGCCCCAGCATTTT. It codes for CASSPGTQNQPQHF.